The 22 T cell receptor beta chains listed next were all sequenced from one sample in a study of cytomegalovirus exposure and HLA in healthy donors. TCRdb's copy holds only in-frame clones and misses some; the assay was immunoSEQ multiplex PCR. The repertoire has approximately 60,000 clones, around 90% of them found once; the top ten carry around 1.4%. Sequencing input: PBMCs. These TCRs come from a woman aged 18-35 years in good health and CMV-seronegative.

The chain is built from TRBV28 and TRBJ1-3, with D tentatively TRBD1 (6 bases). V lost 7 bases to trimming and J lost 0 bases, with 13 bases between them. Germline-derived CDR1 and CDR2 are MDHEN and SYDVKM. CDR3 length equals 15 residues. CDR3 nucleotides: TGTGCCAGCAAAGTGGGGGGGCTCTCTGGAAACACCATATATTTT. Translation gives CASKVGGLSGNTIYF. Combining the CDR3 with reference TRBV28 and TRBJ1-3 gives the whole variable domain DVKVTQSSRYLVKRTGEKVFLECVQDMDHENMFWYRQDPGLGLRLIYFSYDVKMKEKGDIPEGYSVSREKKERFSLILESASTNQTSMYLCASKVGGLSGNTIYFGEGSWLTVV.

The chain couples TRBV30 to TRBJ1-2; D may be TRBD1 (6 bases). V gave up 2 bases and J gave up 8 bases, with 9 bases separating them. CDR1 and CDR2 (germline): GTSNPN, SVGIG (reference sequence). This CDR3 spans 11 amino acids. In DNA form, the CDR3 reads TGTGCCTGGAGTTACAGGGCCGGCTACACCTTC. Its protein product is CAWSYRAGYTF. Complete variable domain (other parts from reference TRBV30 and TRBJ1-2): SQTIHQWPATLVQPVGSPLSLECTVEGTSNPNLYWYRQAAGRGLQLLFYSVGIGQISSEVPQNLSASRPQDRQFILSSKKLLLSDSGFYLCAWSYRAGYTFGSGTRLTVV.

The chain has TRBV1 and TRBJ2-2; the table calls TRBD2, which could not be checked here. TRBV1 represents a pseudogene. The CDR3 is made up of 16 amino acids. CDR3 loop: CTSIPQEGGNTGELFF. The CDR3 DNA follows: TGCACCAGCATCCCTCAGGAAGGAGGGAACACCGGGGAGCTGTTTTTT.

A single count supports this clone. The chain couples TRBV7-6 to TRBJ2-5, with D hard to call. Germline CDR1 is SGHVS and CDR2 is FNYEAQ. V was cut by 5 bases and J by 3 bases, with 7 bases left in between. The CDR3 spans 12 residues. The CDR3, as DNA: TGTGCCAGCAGCCCGAGGAAAGAGACCCAGTACTTC. Translating gives CASSPRKETQYF.

This chain links TRBV11-2 with TRBJ2-7; 8 bases are shared with TRBD1. The germline gives CDR1 SGHAT, CDR2 FQNNGV. The trim removed 7 bases at V and 4 bases at J, leaving 9 bases unmatched. The CDR3 is made up of 14 amino acids. In DNA form, the CDR3 reads TGTGCCAGCACCCCAGGGGGCGCGAGGTACGAGCAGTACTTC. Its protein product is CASTPGGARYEQYF.

CDR3 sequence: CASSLGAGFGNTEAFF. The CDR3 region has the DNA TGTGCCAGCAGCTTAGGGGCAGGTTTCGGGAACACTGAAGCTTTCTTT. The genes are TRBV7-6 and TRBJ1-1; D not resolved. The V and J ends lost 1 base and 1 base respectively, with 13 bases between them. This CDR3 is 16 amino acids long. The V gene's germline CDR1 is SGHVS and CDR2 FNYEAQ.

The gene calls are TRBV5-6 and TRBJ1-1; tentative D call: TRBD1 (5 bases). From germline, CDR1 is SGHDT and CDR2 YYEEEE. This CDR3 region has 12 residues. Deletions cut 3 bases from V and 3 bases from J, with 6 bases between. In DNA form, the CDR3 reads TGTGCCAGCAGCTGGGGGGACACTGAAGCTTTCTTT. Amino acids: CASSWGDTEAFF.

The chain uses TRBV4-2 and TRBJ2-1; TRBD1 matches 10 bases. The CDR3 is 15 residues long. V trimming: 4 bases; J trimming: 7 bases; junction bases outside the gene matches: 7. Per germline, CDR1 LGHNA and CDR2 YNFKEQ. The CDR3 DNA follows: TGTGCCAGCAGCCCCGCCGGGACAGGGGAGAATGAGCAGTTCTTC. Translated: CASSPAGTGENEQFF.

This clone has a single count. The chain couples TRBV5-6 to TRBJ2-1, with TRBD2 matching over 11 bases. J was trimmed by 3 bases and V by 4 bases; bases with no gene match: 9. This CDR3 is built from 17 residues. Germline CDR1 SGHDT, CDR2 YYEEEE. The CDR3 sequence: CASSTTSGANYYNEQFF. The CDR3, as DNA: TGTGCCAGCAGCACGACTAGCGGGGCAAATTACTACAATGAGCAGTTCTTC. Complete variable domain (other parts from reference TRBV5-6 and TRBJ2-1): DAGVTQSPTHLIKTRGQQVTLRCSPKSGHDTVSWYQQALGQGPQFIFQYYEEEERQRGNFPDRFSGHQFPNYSSELNVNALLLGDSALYLCASSTTSGANYYNEQFFGPGTRLTVL.

V usage is TRBV4-1 and J usage is TRBJ2-3, with 7 bases aligning to TRBD1. Germline CDR1 is MGHRA and CDR2 is YSYEKL. The CDR3 contains 16 residues. With V trimmed by 0 bases and J by 5 bases, 8 bases remained unmatched. This chain's CDR3 is CASSQERGGAGDTQYF. The DNA for the CDR3 is TGCGCCAGCAGCCAAGAAAGAGGGGGCGCAGGAGATACGCAGTATTTT.

The rearrangement links TRBV6-1 to TRBJ1-1; tentatively, D is TRBD1 (6 bases). CDR1 MNHNS and CDR2 SASEGT come from the germline V gene. V lost 7 bases to trimming and J lost 5 bases, with 14 bases between them. This CDR3 comprises 13 residues. The CDR3 sequence: CASILRGGTEAFF. In DNA, the CDR3 is TGTGCCAGCATTCTCAGGGGAGGGACTGAAGCTTTCTTT.

This chain links TRBV9 with TRBJ1-4; no reliable D call. The V gene lost 4 bases and the J gene lost 3 bases, with 16 bases spanning the gap. The CDR3 is 16 residues long. The germline CDR1 and CDR2 sequences are SGDLS and YYNGEE. CDR3 sequence: CASSPGGRGANEKLFF. DNA of the CDR3: TGTGCCAGCAGCCCCGGCGGAAGAGGAGCTAATGAAAAACTGTTTTTT.

This chain uses TRBV5-5 with TRBJ1-3; TRBD1 matches 8 bases. The CDR3 contains 15 residues. Germline V gene data show CDR1 as SGHKS and CDR2 as YYEKEE (reference sequence). Germline trimming cut 5 bases from V and 2 bases from J; bases unmatched to any gene: 6. The CDR3 spells CASRYDRGPGNTIYF. As DNA, the CDR3 is TGTGCCAGCAGGTACGACAGGGGACCTGGAAACACCATATATTTT.

The CDR3 DNA sequence: TGTGCCAGTCAACCCGAGGGCTACTACAATGAGCAGTTCTTC. It encodes CASQPEGYYNEQFF. This chain connects TRBV5-4 to TRBJ2-1, with D perhaps TRBD2 (5 bases). Trimming pared 8 bases from V and 3 bases from J, leaving 15 bases between. The CDR3 has 14 amino acids. Germline V gene lookup returns CDR1 SGHNT and CDR2 YYREEE (reference sequence).

The V gene is TRBV7-9, the J gene TRBJ2-1; 8 bases are a match to TRBD1. J lost 7 bases, V lost 5 bases, and 10 bases had no gene match. The CDR3 contains 15 residues. Per the germline V gene, CDR1 is SEHNR and CDR2 is FQNEAQ (reference sequence). CDR3 amino acids: CASSVGQGVINEQFF. CDR3 nucleotides: TGTGCCAGCAGCGTAGGACAGGGAGTGATTAATGAGCAGTTCTTC.

The chain employs TRBV18 and TRBJ2-3, with 8 bases lining up with TRBD1. With 3 bases clipped from V and 0 bases from J, the junction kept 2 bases outside the gene matches. This CDR3 spans 15 amino acids. Germline CDR1 KGHSH, CDR2 LQKENI. The DNA for the CDR3 is TGTGCCAGCTCACCTCGGGACAGGAGCACAGATACGCAGTATTTT. As protein: CASSPRDRSTDTQYF. The whole variable domain, filled in from reference TRBV18 and TRBJ2-3, reads NAGVMQNPRHLVRRRGQEARLRCSPMKGHSHVYWYRQLPEEGLKFMVYLQKENIIDESGMPKERFSAEFPKEGPSILRIQQVVRGDSAAYFCASSPRDRSTDTQYFGPGTRLTVL.

V and J are TRBV5-1 and TRBJ2-1; 8 bases are a match to TRBD2. V gave up 4 bases and J gave up 5 bases; unmatched junction bases: 11. The CDR3 contains 16 residues. Germline V gene lookup returns CDR1 SGHRS and CDR2 YFSETQ. DNA for the CDR3: TGCGCCAGCAGCCCGCTGGGACTAGAGGTAAACAATGAGCAGTTCTTC. Translating it yields CASSPLGLEVNNEQFF.

J is TRBJ2-3 and V is TRBV9; 15 bases match TRBD2. The CDR3 extends over 20 amino acids. From germline, CDR1 is SGDLS and CDR2 YYNGEE. Trimming cost V 4 bases and J 1 base; bases outside gene matches: 13. The chain's CDR3 is CASSSPGLAGGGAGTDTQYF. CDR3 nucleotides: TGTGCCAGCAGCTCGCCGGGACTAGCGGGAGGTGGGGCTGGCACAGATACGCAGTATTTT.

The chain carries TRBV4-1 and TRBJ2-4; tentative D call: TRBD2 (6 bases). The germline gives CDR1 MGHRA, CDR2 YSYEKL. Trimming left V 1 base short and J 2 bases short, with 18 bases between. The CDR3 sequence is 18 residues long. CDR3 loop: CASSQGWREGRTKNIQYF. CDR3 in DNA: TGCGCCAGCAGCCAAGGGTGGCGGGAAGGGAGGACCAAAAACATTCAGTACTTC.

This clone appeared a few times. The V gene is TRBV6-5, the J gene TRBJ1-1, with 8 positions matching TRBD1. The CDR3 is made up of 10 amino acids. Germline values: CDR1 MNHEY, CDR2 SVGAGI. With V trimmed by 7 bases and J by 12 bases, 4 bases remained unmatched. The CDR3 DNA reads as TGTGCCAGCACAGGGGGCAGGACTTTCTTT. Its translation: CASTGGRTFF.

This clone was detected only once. The V call is TRBV28, the J call TRBJ2-7, with TRBD1 as a possible D gene (6 bases). V shed 3 bases and J shed 2 bases, with 14 bases lying between them. The germline gives CDR1 MDHEN, CDR2 SYDVKM. The CDR3 covers 15 residues. The CDR3 DNA is TGTGCCAGCAGTTTTAAAGGGGGTAGGCCCTACGAGCAGTACTTC. Translating it yields CASSFKGGRPYEQYF.

The chain recombines TRBV6-1 with TRBJ2-7; tentatively, D is TRBD2 (7 bases). The CDR3 has 15 residues. V lost 6 bases and J lost 0, with 15 bases in between. Per the germline V gene, CDR1 is MNHNS and CDR2 is SASEGT. This CDR3 is CASRGGAFLSYEQYF. The CDR3 DNA is TGTGCCAGCAGAGGGGGGGCTTTCCTCTCCTACGAGCAGTACTTC.